These 29 T cell receptor beta chains were sequenced from one sample in a study of vaccination and CD4 T cells after COVID-19. These receptors' antigens are unknown. The treatment here: approximately nine-day PBMC culture with coronavirus spike peptide pools or control peptides (ViraFEST assay). Oncomine TCR Beta short-read sequencing was applied to DNA from cultured CD4+ T cells. TCRdb used MiXCR to reprocess the PCR reads, holding one entry per CDR3 protein. The repertoire holds fewer than 13,000 distinct CDR3 sequences, 43% seen once, with under 25% in the top ten. The specimen was CD4+ T cells from blood, cultured in vitro. Every receptor here comes from a human donor who had recovered from COVID-19.

As DNA, the CDR3 is TGTGCCACCAGCTGGTTTATGGGGATGAACTCCTATAGCAATCAGCCCCAGCATTTT. It codes for CATSWFMGMNSYSNQPQHF. This chain uses TRBV24-1 with TRBJ1-5; D not resolved. V lost 7 bases to trimming and J lost 0 bases, with 24 bases between them. The CDR3 has 19 amino acids. CDR1 is KGHDR, CDR2 SFDVKD, per germline.

The rearrangement links TRBV20-1 to TRBJ2-3; D unclear. Germline V gene lookup returns CDR1 DFQATT and CDR2 SNEGSKA (reference sequence). V lost 0 bases and J 0 bases, leaving 13 bases between the germline ends. This CDR3 is 16 amino acids long. CDR3 protein: CSARDLGYGSTDTQYF. The CDR3 DNA reads as TGCAGTGCTAGAGATTTAGGGTATGGGAGCACAGATACGCAGTATTTT.

This clonotype appeared once. The rearrangement links TRBV10-1 to TRBJ1-5, with TRBD1 matching 10 bases. The trim removed 6 bases at V and 6 bases at J, leaving 14 bases unmatched. This CDR3 has 17 residues. The germline gives CDR1 WNHNN, CDR2 SYGVQD (reference sequence). CDR3 DNA: TGCGCCAGCAGCTCCGGGACAGGGGCCGCCCGAGGTCAGCCCCAGCATTTT. This translates into CASSSGTGAARGQPQHF.

The rearrangement links TRBV5-4 to TRBJ1-2; a possible D gene is TRBD1 (5 bases). Germline lookup yields CDR1 SGHNT and CDR2 YYREEE (reference sequence). V lost 4 bases and J 3 bases, leaving 16 bases between the germline ends. CDR3 length equals 15 residues. CDR3 in amino acids: CASSQPGISDYGYTF. CDR3 in DNA: TGTGCCAGCAGCCAACCAGGGATATCGGACTATGGCTACACCTTC.

The chain links TRBV19 to TRBJ2-7, with a possible D match to TRBD1 (5 bases). The CDR3 covers 12 residues. Germline CDR1 is LNHDA and CDR2 is SQIVND (reference sequence). The CDR3 DNA is TGTGCTTCAGTGGGTGACAGCTACGAGCAGTACTTC. This codes for CASVGDSYEQYF. The complete variable domain, with remaining parts taken from reference TRBV19 and TRBJ2-7, reads DGGITQSPKYLFRKEGQNVTLSCEQNLNHDAMYWYRQDPGQGLRLIYYSQIVNDFQKGDIAEGYSVSREKKESFPLTVTSAQKNPTAFYLCASVGDSYEQYFGPGTRLTVT.

The gene calls are TRBV5-1 and TRBJ1-2; TRBD1 matches at 9 bases. The length of the CDR3 is 16 residues. After removal of 4 bases from V and 4 bases from J, the junction contained 11 bases not matched to a gene. The V gene's germline CDR1 is SGHRS and CDR2 YFSETQ. The CDR3 loop is CASSPPPGQGLYGYTF. CDR3 bases: TGCGCCAGCAGCCCACCTCCGGGACAGGGACTCTATGGCTACACCTTC.

In this sample, this clonotype is medium-sized (0.01 to 0.1%). The chain couples TRBV20-1 to TRBJ2-2, with D unresolved. CDR1 is DFQATT and CDR2 is SNEGSKA in the germline V gene (reference sequence). With 1 base removed from V and 5 bases from J, the gap between germline ends came to 2 bases. This CDR3 spans 11 amino acids. The CDR3 bases are TGCAGTGCTAGAGCGACCGGGGAGCTGTTTTTT. The encoded protein is CSARATGELFF.

This clonotype was counted a few times. CDR3 sequence reads: CASKFWTGESGELFF. CDR3 DNA: TGTGCCAGCAAGTTCTGGACAGGGGAGTCCGGGGAGCTGTTTTTT. The V call is TRBV6-2 or TRBV6-3, the J call TRBJ2-2; 9 bases match TRBD1. J was trimmed by 6 bases and V by 7 bases; bases with no gene match: 9. CDR1 is MNHEY and CDR2 is SVGEGT in the germline V gene. CDR3 length equals 15 residues.

This clonotype was seen more than once but under ten times. For the CDR3, the DNA is TGCGCCAGCAGTGCATACGGAACCAGCTATGGCTACACCTTC. Protein: CASSAYGTSYGYTF. The chain carries TRBV10-1 and TRBJ1-2; D not resolved. Germline V gives CDR1 WNHNN, CDR2 SYGVQD (reference sequence). Trimming took 4 bases from V and 4 from J, leaving 13 bases between them. The CDR3 has 14 amino acids.

The chain combines TRBV29-1 with TRBJ1-1, with D hard to call. V lost 6 bases, J lost 4 bases, and 9 bases lay in between. Germline CDR1 is SQVTM and CDR2 is ANQGSEA. CDR3 length: 11 amino acids. As DNA, the CDR3 is TGCAGCGTACGCCGGGGCACTGAAGCTTTCTTT. It encodes CSVRRGTEAFF.

The J gene is TRBJ1-1, the V gene TRBV5-1; D might be TRBD1 (6 bases). This CDR3 is 14 amino acids long. Trimming took off 3 bases at V and 1 base at J, with 10 bases between the two ends. The germline V gene encodes CDR1 SGHRS and CDR2 YFSETQ. CDR3 residues: CASSSGDGNTEAFF. CDR3 bases: TGCGCCAGCAGCTCAGGGGACGGGAACACTGAAGCTTTCTTT. The variable domain in full, completed from reference TRBV5-1 and TRBJ1-1, reads KAGVTQTPRYLIKTRGQQVTLSCSPISGHRSVSWYQQTPGQGLQFLFEYFSETQRNKGNFPGRFSGRQFSNSRSEMNVSTLELGDSALYLCASSSGDGNTEAFFGQGTRLTVV.

V and J are TRBV6-2 or TRBV6-3 and TRBJ2-3, with TRBD2 matching over 12 bases. Germline CDR1 MNHEY, CDR2 SVGEGT. The ends lost 5 bases at V and 2 bases at J; junction bases unmatched: 5. The CDR3 is 16 residues long. The CDR3 region has the DNA TGTGCCAGCAGTCCACTAGCGGGGGGAAACACAGATACGCAGTATTTT. Protein product: CASSPLAGGNTDTQYF.

In its sample, this clonotype was seen a few times. The chain carries TRBV7-2 and TRBJ2-3, with a tentative D call TRBD2 (5 bases). The germline V and J ends were trimmed by 1 base and 1 base, with 9 bases remaining between them. Per the germline V gene, CDR1 is SGHTA and CDR2 is FQGNSA. The CDR3 spans 15 residues. This CDR3 reads CASSLGLRGTDTQYF. CDR3 in DNA: TGTGCCAGCAGCTTAGGGTTGCGGGGCACAGATACGCAGTATTTT.

Only a few counts were recorded for this clonotype. The rearrangement uses TRBV11-2 and TRBJ1-6; no reliable D call. Germline CDR1 SGHAT, CDR2 FQNNGV. This CDR3 region has 14 residues. V was clipped by 5 bases and J by 0 bases, with 5 bases between them. CDR3 residues: CASSPSSYNSPLHF. The CDR3 DNA follows: TGTGCCAGCAGCCCGAGCTCCTATAATTCACCCCTCCACTTT.

The chain couples TRBV6-1 to TRBJ1-4; D is unresolved. The length of the CDR3 is 14 residues. CDR1 and CDR2 from the germline V gene are MNHNS and SASEGT. The V end lost 6 bases, the J end lost 4 bases, and 12 bases lay between the germline ends. CDR3 residues: CASRRGRGNEKLFF. For the CDR3, the DNA is TGTGCCAGCAGGCGAGGACGGGGTAATGAAAAACTGTTTTTT.

In DNA form, the CDR3 reads TGTGCCATCAGTGAGTCGGTTACATACACTGAAGCTTTCTTT. This codes for CAISESVTYTEAFF. J is TRBJ1-1 and V is TRBV10-3; D is uncertain. The CDR3 has 14 residues. V was shortened by 0 bases and J by 3 bases, with 8 bases between the two germline ends. Germline V gene sequence: CDR1 ENHRY, CDR2 SYGVKD.

The chain uses TRBV2 and TRBJ2-2; TRBD1 aligns across 8 bases. CDR1 SNHLY and CDR2 FYNNEI come from the germline V gene. The CDR3 loop spans 16 amino acids. With V trimmed by 5 bases and J by 3 bases, 8 bases remained unmatched. CDR3 protein: CASSYRTGSDTGELFF. The DNA for the CDR3 is TGTGCCAGCAGTTACCGGACAGGGAGCGACACCGGGGAGCTGTTTTTT.

The V call is TRBV7-2, the J call TRBJ2-5; 7 bases are a match to TRBD2. Germline V gene sequence: CDR1 SGHTA, CDR2 FQGNSA. With V trimmed by 1 base and J by 5 bases, 16 bases remained unmatched. This CDR3 comprises 18 residues. The CDR3, as DNA: TGTGCCAGCAGCTTAGGGCTATCGCGGGGGTATGTGCGGGAGACCCAGTACTTC. Protein sequence: CASSLGLSRGYVRETQYF.

This clonotype is medium-sized by share. The chain carries TRBV5-6 and TRBJ2-2, with a weak D call TRBD1 (6 bases). Between the trimmed V and J ends, which lost 0 bases and 4 bases, there was a span of 7 bases. The CDR3 runs 14 residues. The germline CDR1 and CDR2 sequences are SGHDT and YYEEEE. CDR3 sequence (DNA): TGTGCCAGCAGCTTGGACAGGGCCACCGGGGAGCTGTTTTTT. Translating gives CASSLDRATGELFF.

This chain uses TRBV6-1 with TRBJ2-2; 7 bases are shared with TRBD2. V gave up 10 bases and J gave up 4 bases; unmatched junction bases: 9. This CDR3 has 14 residues. Per germline, CDR1 MNHNS and CDR2 SASEGT. For the CDR3, the DNA is TGTGCCACCAACCGGGGGGAGGGCACCGGGGAGCTGTTTTTT. Translated: CATNRGEGTGELFF.

The chain carries TRBV18 and TRBJ2-3; possibly TRBD2 for D (5 bases). The germline CDR1 and CDR2 sequences are KGHSH and LQKENI. The CDR3 runs to 14 residues. Trimming took 6 bases from V and 3 from J, leaving 13 bases between them. CDR3 in amino acids: CASSSEVLTDTQYF. CDR3 bases: TGTGCCAGCTCCTCGGAGGTCCTTACAGATACGCAGTATTTT.

V and J are TRBV7-2 and TRBJ1-5, with TRBD1 matching over 12 bases. Germline CDR1 reads SGHTA; CDR2 reads FQGNSA. The CDR3 is made up of 16 amino acids. The J segment lost 13 bases and the V segment lost 6 bases, leaving 16 bases of the junction unmatched. Here the CDR3 reads CASSRTGTGGPRRQHF. CDR3 sequence (DNA): TGTGCCAGCAGTCGCACCGGGACAGGGGGCCCGAGGCGTCAGCATTTT.

This chain uses TRBV3-1 with TRBJ1-5, with D possibly matching TRBD1 (5 bases). The V end lost 1 base, the J end lost 0 bases, and 10 bases lay between the germline ends. Germline assignment: CDR1 LGHDT and CDR2 YNNKEL (reference sequence). The CDR3 covers 16 residues. In nucleotides, the CDR3 is TGTGCCAGCAGCCAAGGAGGGGCCCTTAGCAATCAGCCCCAGCATTTT. This codes for CASSQGGALSNQPQHF.

The DNA for the CDR3 is TGTTCAGCGACAGAACAGAACACTGAAGCTTTCTTT. It encodes CSATEQNTEAFF. V is TRBV6-1 and J is TRBJ1-1, with a weak D call TRBD1 (5 bases). CDR3 length: 12 amino acids. Germline-derived CDR1 and CDR2 are MNHNS and SASEGT.

The chain carries TRBV20-1 and TRBJ2-3; D tentatively reads TRBD1 or TRBD2 (5 bases each). The germline V gene has CDR1 DFQATT and CDR2 SNEGSKA (reference sequence). The CDR3 covers 13 residues. Trimming shortened V by 6 bases and J by 6 bases, and 16 bases separated the two germline ends. The CDR3 spells CSATVSGPDTQYF. The CDR3 coding sequence is TGCAGTGCCACAGTCTCGGGACCGGATACGCAGTATTTT.

The V call is TRBV5-1, the J call TRBJ2-1; the D gene is possibly TRBD2 (5 bases). From germline, CDR1 is SGHRS and CDR2 YFSETQ. The CDR3 spans 14 residues. Trimming cost V 4 bases and J 0 bases, with 8 bases left between them. For the CDR3, the DNA is TGCGCCAGCAGCCCGGGGAGCTCCTACAATGAGCAGTTCTTC. Translated, it gives CASSPGSSYNEQFF.

The CDR3 protein is CASSVLGTPYNEQFF. The CDR3, as DNA: TGTGCCAGCAGCGTATTGGGGACCCCCTACAATGAGCAGTTCTTC. The chain links TRBV9 to TRBJ2-1, with D possibly being TRBD1 or TRBD2 (5 bases each). CDR1 is SGDLS and CDR2 is YYNGEE in the germline V gene. V was clipped by 1 base and J by 2 bases, with 10 bases between them. This CDR3 has 15 residues.

This clonotype is medium-sized (0.01 to 0.1%) within its sample. The J gene is TRBJ1-2, the V gene TRBV4-1; no clear D. The CDR3 loop spans 13 amino acids. Trimming removed 2 bases at V and 2 bases at J, with 6 bases between. CDR1 is MGHRA and CDR2 is YSYEKL in the germline V gene. For the CDR3, the DNA is TGCGCCAGCAGCCAAACGGGGAACTATGGCTACACCTTC. Protein product: CASSQTGNYGYTF.

This clonotype occurred a few times. The genes are TRBV2 and TRBJ2-2; either TRBD1 or TRBD2 may fit D (5 bases each). The germline CDR1 and CDR2 sequences are SNHLY and FYNNEI. CDR3 size: 13 residues. The V gene lost 5 bases and the J gene lost 6 bases, with 10 bases spanning the gap. This chain's CDR3 is CASSRGTAGELFF. DNA for the CDR3: TGTGCCAGCAGTAGAGGGACGGCCGGGGAGCTGTTTTTT.